A few counts support the clone carrying this T cell receptor (beta chain). What it recognizes is unknown. A single record per CDR3 protein comes from TCRdb applying MiXCR to the 5' RACE reads. Here the sample spans about 560,000 distinct CDR3 sequences, about a fifth being singletons. This sample was included in a study of T-cell memory formation after mild COVID-19. Study-level points and caveats: Among CD4+ contracting clones, most were CM and EM, and CD8+ ones EMRA. Researchers found some responding clones in pre-infection memory, a sign that cross-reactive memory joined. Clones that got smaller from day 15 to 85 had even CD4/CD8, while clones growing later tipped toward CD4+.

Germline V gene lookup returns CDR1 LNHDA and CDR2 SQIVND (reference sequence). The CDR3 has 15 amino acids. The trim removed 5 bases at V and 3 bases at J, leaving 8 bases unmatched. The V and J genes are TRBV19 and TRBJ2-3; 7 bases fit TRBD1. This clonotype was sampled from an adult woman who had mild COVID-19 (a few samples of this study predate the infection). Cell type and time point are not known. Sequenced sample: PBMCs or a T cell subset sorted from them (not recorded which). The CDR3 bases are TGTGCCAGTAGTGCTACAGGGGTTTCGACAGATACGCAGTATTTT. Encoded protein: CASSATGVSTDTQYF.